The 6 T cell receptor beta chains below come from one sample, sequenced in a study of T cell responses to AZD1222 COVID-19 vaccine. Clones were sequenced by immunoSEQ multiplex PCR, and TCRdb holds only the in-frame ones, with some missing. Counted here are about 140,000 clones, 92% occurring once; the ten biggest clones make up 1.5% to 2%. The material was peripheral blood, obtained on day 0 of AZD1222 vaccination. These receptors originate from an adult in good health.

The CDR3 coding sequence is TGCGCCAGCAGCTCTGGGACACCGAATGAAAAACTGTTTTTT. It translates to CASSSGTPNEKLFF. The rearrangement links TRBV5-1 to TRBJ1-4, with D perhaps matching TRBD1 (6 bases). Germline V gene lookup returns CDR1 SGHRS and CDR2 YFSETQ. V was pared by 3 bases and J by 5 bases, with 11 bases between. The CDR3 sequence is 14 residues long.

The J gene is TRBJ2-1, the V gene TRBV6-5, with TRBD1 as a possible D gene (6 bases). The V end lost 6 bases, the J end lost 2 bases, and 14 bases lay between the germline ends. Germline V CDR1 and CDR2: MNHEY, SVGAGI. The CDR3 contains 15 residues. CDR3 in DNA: TGTGCCAGCAGACCCACAGCAGGGGCCTACAATGAGCAGTTCTTC. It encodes CASRPTAGAYNEQFF.

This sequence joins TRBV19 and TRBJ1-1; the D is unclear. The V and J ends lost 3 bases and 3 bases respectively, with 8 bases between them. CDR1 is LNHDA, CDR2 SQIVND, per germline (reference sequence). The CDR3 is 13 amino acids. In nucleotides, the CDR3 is TGTGCCAGTAGTATCAATAGGGACACTGAAGCTTTCTTT. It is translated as CASSINRDTEAFF. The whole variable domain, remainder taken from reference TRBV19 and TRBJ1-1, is DGGITQSPKYLFRKEGQNVTLSCEQNLNHDAMYWYRQDPGQGLRLIYYSQIVNDFQKGDIAEGYSVSREKKESFPLTVTSAQKNPTAFYLCASSINRDTEAFFGQGTRLTVV.

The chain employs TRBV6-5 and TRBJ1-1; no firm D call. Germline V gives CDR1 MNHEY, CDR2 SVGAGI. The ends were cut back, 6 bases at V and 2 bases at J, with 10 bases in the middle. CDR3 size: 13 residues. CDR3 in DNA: TGTGCCAGCAGGAACGGGCCTAACACTGAAGCTTTCTTT. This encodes CASRNGPNTEAFF.

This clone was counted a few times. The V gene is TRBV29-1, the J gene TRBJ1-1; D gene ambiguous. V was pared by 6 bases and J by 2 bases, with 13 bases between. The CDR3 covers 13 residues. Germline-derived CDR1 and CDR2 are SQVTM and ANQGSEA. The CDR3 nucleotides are TGCAGCGTAGGCGGCCGGGCCAACACTGAAGCTTTCTTT. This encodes CSVGGRANTEAFF.

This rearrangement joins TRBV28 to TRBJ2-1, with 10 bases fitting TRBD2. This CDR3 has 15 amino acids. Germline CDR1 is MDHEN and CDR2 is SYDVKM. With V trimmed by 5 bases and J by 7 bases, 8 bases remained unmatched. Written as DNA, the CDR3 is TGTGCCAGCAGTCCGCAGCGGGAGGGCGGAAATGAGCAGTTCTTC. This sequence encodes CASSPQREGGNEQFF.